One sample yielded the 8 T cell receptor beta chains listed below, sequenced in a study of blood T cells in healthy people across ages. The authors ran a second PCR of about 6 to 11 cycles using a sample-barcoded 5' primer and a J-beta primer mix. One entry per CDR3 protein results from TCRdb running MiXCR on the 5' RACE reads. The data contain some 1.6 million distinct CDR3 sequences, about 31% of them seen just once; the ten biggest clones take up 11%. The material sequenced was blood. These receptor sequences come from a woman in her 30s in good health.

Only one count was recorded for this clonotype. A much larger clone lies a single base off, so this may be a read error. V and J are TRBV12-3 or TRBV12-4 and TRBJ2-1; possible D gene TRBD1, 6 bases. The CDR3 is 15 residues long. The CDR3 region has the DNA TGTGCCAGCAGTTTCTTCCAGGGGTCAGGCAATGAGCGGTTCTTC. Its translation is CASSFFQGSGNERFF.

This clonotype was detected only a few times. The chain recombines TRBV12-3 or TRBV12-4 with TRBJ2-5; no definite D call. The CDR3 is 11 residues long. Trimming took 5 bases from V and 11 from J, leaving 12 bases between them. CDR3 in amino acids: CASSEGFGQYF. The CDR3 region has the DNA TGTGCCAGCAGTGAAGGGTTCGGGCAGTACTTC.

Only a few counts were recorded for this clonotype. The J gene is TRBJ1-6, the V gene TRBV14; D gene ambiguous. Trimming removed 1 base at V and 14 bases at J, with 6 bases between. From germline, CDR1 is SGHDN and CDR2 FVKESK. The CDR3 runs to 11 residues. The CDR3 loop is CASSQGASLHF. The CDR3 nucleotides read TGTGCCAGCAGCCAAGGGGCCTCCCTCCACTTT.

Regarding this clonotype: The junction shows a germline mismatch at one end, possibly a read error. The chain has TRBV10-3 and TRBJ2-7; 7 nucleotides align to TRBD2. The CDR3 has 15 residues. Germline V gene lookup returns CDR1 ENHRY and CDR2 SYGVKD. CDR3 loop: CAISETSAGSYEQDF. Written as DNA, the CDR3 is TGTGCCATCAGTGAGACTAGCGCGGGGTCCTACGAGCAGGACTTC.

This clonotype was detected only a few times. The chain uses TRBV27 and TRBJ1-4, with 9 bases aligning to TRBD1. CDR1 is MNHEY, CDR2 SMNVEV, per germline (reference sequence). The CDR3 sequence is 16 residues long. Unmatched junction bases numbered 11, after V lost 5 bases and J lost 7 bases. The CDR3 DNA follows: TGTGCCAGCAGTCCACACCCGGGACAGGGCAGTGAAAAACTGTTTTTT. It is translated as CASSPHPGQGSEKLFF.

V usage is TRBV5-5 and J usage is TRBJ2-7; D not resolved. Germline V gives CDR1 SGHKS, CDR2 YYEKEE (reference sequence). This CDR3 comprises 13 residues. V dropped 0 bases and J dropped 2 bases, with 6 bases sitting between them. The CDR3 loop reads CASSLALAYEQYF. CDR3 sequence (DNA): TGTGCCAGCAGCTTGGCTCTAGCCTACGAGCAGTACTTC.

This clonotype showed up just a few times. The chain uses TRBV4-1 and TRBJ2-3, with a tentative D call TRBD2 (7 bases). Deletions cut 0 bases from V and 2 bases from J, with 15 bases between. The CDR3 covers 17 residues. In germline, CDR1 is MGHRA, CDR2 YSYEKL. The CDR3 loop reads CASSQEGGVLSTDTQYF. In DNA form, the CDR3 reads TGCGCCAGCAGCCAAGAAGGGGGGGTCCTATCCACAGATACGCAGTATTTT.

This sequence joins TRBV7-3 and TRBJ2-1; 7 bases align to TRBD2. The junction had 7 bases not matched to a gene; V was cut back by 5 bases and J by 0 bases. There are 16 residues in the CDR3. Germline V gene lookup returns CDR1 SGHTA and CDR2 FQGTGA. This chain's CDR3 is CASSPLGGDSYNEQFF. Written as DNA, the CDR3 is TGTGCCAGCAGCCCTCTGGGGGGGGACTCCTACAATGAGCAGTTCTTC.